This TCR beta chain was found in a study of monozygotic twins with inflammatory bowel disease. TCRdb reprocessed the 5' RACE reads, keeping one entry per CDR3 protein, no DNA. This sample's table reports some 300,000 distinct CDR3 sequences. This receptor was obtained from a human donor with ulcerative colitis or Crohn's disease, or a healthy co-twin of an affected twin (not recorded which). Sequenced sample: blood.

The CDR3 sequence: CASSKKSYEQYF. The rearrangement uses TRBV5-1 and TRBJ2-7. The CDR3 covers 12 residues. Per germline, CDR1 SGHRS and CDR2 YFSETQ.